What follows is one TCR beta chain and its context. Antigen specificity is unknown. One junction end does not reproduce the germline sequence, and a read error may be involved. Primed by a sample-barcoded 5' primer and a J-beta primer mix, a second PCR proceeded for 7 to 11 cycles. Unique molecular identifiers of 12 random nucleotides labeled each cDNA. Each sample yielded at least 3 million CDR3-containing paired-end reads. TCRdb recomputed calls from the 5' RACE reads with MiXCR, one row per CDR3 protein. Here the sample spans around 1.5 million distinct CDR3 sequences, 30% to 40% being singletons. Germline V gene data show CDR1 as SSHAT and CDR2 as FNYEAQ (reference sequence). CDR3 length: 14 amino acids. The data derive from a study of blood T cells in healthy people across ages. Study conclusions and caveats: The study found more naive CD4+ cells and higher diversity in long-lived than aged donors.

Each sample provided at least 5 micrograms of extracted total RNA. The specimen was blood. The receptor was derived from a woman in her twenties or thirties in good health. V is TRBV7-7 and J is TRBJ2-1; TRBD2 matches 8 bases. Written as DNA, the CDR3 is TGTGCCAGCAGCCTAGCAGCGGGGGCGGGGGAGCAGTTCTTC. As protein: CASSLAAGAGEQFF.